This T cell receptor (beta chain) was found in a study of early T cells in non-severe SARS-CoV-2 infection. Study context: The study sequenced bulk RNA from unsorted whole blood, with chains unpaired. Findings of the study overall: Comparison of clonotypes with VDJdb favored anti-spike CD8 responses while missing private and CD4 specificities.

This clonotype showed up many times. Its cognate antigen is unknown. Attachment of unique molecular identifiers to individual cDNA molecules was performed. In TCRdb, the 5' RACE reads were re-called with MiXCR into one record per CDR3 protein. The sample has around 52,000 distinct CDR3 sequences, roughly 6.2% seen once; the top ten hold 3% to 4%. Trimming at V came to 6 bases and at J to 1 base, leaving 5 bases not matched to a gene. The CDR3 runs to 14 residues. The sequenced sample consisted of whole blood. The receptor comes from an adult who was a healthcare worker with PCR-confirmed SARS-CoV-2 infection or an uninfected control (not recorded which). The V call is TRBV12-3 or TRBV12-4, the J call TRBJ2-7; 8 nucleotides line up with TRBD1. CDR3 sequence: CASRVTGESYEQYF. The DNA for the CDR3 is TGTGCCAGCAGGGTGACAGGGGAGTCCTACGAGCAGTACTTC.